This T cell receptor (beta chain) was recorded in a study of shared clonotypes between healthy human individuals. Study-wide findings and caveats: Larger richness was generally estimated for naive than memory subsets. Around 5.3% of naive CD4 clonotypes were shared across a few donors.

Deep-level running was used for the assay. The data were produced by immunoSEQ multiplex PCR, yet TCRdb's version contains in-frame clones alone and is incomplete. This sample has about 2.3 million clones, with roughly 93% found just once. Splitting of CD4+ cells produced CD45RA+ naive and CD45RA-negative memory subsets. V was cut by 3 bases and J by 8 bases, with 17 bases left in between. The CDR3 has 15 residues. Per germline, CDR1 LNHNV and CDR2 YYDKDF (reference sequence). Points on this clone: Its antigen is not identified.

This chain links TRBV15 with TRBJ1-5, with D possibly matching TRBD1 (6 bases). Sequencing was carried out using naive CD4+ T cells from PBMCs. Documented subset: CD45RA+ positively selected. The receptor comes from a man aged 18 to 29 in good health. Some clones in this sample may be carry-over from other donors' samples. CDR3 residues: CATSSVGTGLEPQHF. CDR3 in DNA: TGTGCCACCAGCAGTGTCGGTACAGGGCTAGAGCCCCAGCATTTT. The entire variable domain, with the rest obtained from reference TRBV15 and TRBJ1-5, is as follows: DAMVIQNPRYQVTQFGKPVTLSCSQTLNHNVMYWYQQKSSQAPKLLFHYYDKDFNNEADTPDNFQSRRPNTSFCFLDIRSPGLGDTAMYLCATSSVGTGLEPQHFGDGTRLSIL.